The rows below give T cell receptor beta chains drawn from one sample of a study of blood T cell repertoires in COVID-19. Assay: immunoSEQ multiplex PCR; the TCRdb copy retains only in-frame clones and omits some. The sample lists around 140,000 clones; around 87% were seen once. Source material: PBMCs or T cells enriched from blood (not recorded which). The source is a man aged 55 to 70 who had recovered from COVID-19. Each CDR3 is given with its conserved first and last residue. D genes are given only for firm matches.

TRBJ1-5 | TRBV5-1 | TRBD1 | CASSDTGDQPQHF
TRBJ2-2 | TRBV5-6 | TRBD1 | CASSRDRLGEAGELFF
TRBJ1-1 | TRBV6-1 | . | CASSEANTEAFF
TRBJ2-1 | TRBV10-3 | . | CAISDTRVSNEQFF
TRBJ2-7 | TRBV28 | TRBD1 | CASSLRGWGQGVDEQYF
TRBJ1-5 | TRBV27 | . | CASSLSRPRDQPQHF
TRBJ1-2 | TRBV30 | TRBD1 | CAWSGSPGQGVGYTF
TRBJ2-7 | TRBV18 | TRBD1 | CASSPGMGQGIYEQYF
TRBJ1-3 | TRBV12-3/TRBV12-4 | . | CASSLDSGNTIYF
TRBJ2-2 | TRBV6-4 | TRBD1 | CASSEQQGPGELFF
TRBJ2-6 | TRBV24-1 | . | CATSDSRGRSGANVLTF
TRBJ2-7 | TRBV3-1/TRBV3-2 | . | CASSQDPTTIYEQYF
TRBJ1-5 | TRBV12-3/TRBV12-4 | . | CASSPPNQPQHF
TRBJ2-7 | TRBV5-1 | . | CASKLQGQSSYEQYF
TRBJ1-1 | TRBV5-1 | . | CASSLEGVGTEAFF
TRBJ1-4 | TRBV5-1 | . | CASSSGATNEKLFF
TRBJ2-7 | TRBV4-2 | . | CASSQAERGNYEQYF
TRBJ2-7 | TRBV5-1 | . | CASSVGRGTIGPYEQYF
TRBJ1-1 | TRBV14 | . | CASSQEPRRGAFF
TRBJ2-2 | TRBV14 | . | CASSQASANTGELFF
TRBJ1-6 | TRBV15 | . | CATSRDISSYNSPLHF
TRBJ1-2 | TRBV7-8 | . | CASSFRNRPGYTF